These 16 T cell receptor beta chains came from one sample sequenced in a study of blood T cell repertoires in COVID-19. Some clones are missing from TCRdb's copy, which holds only in-frame ones; the method was immunoSEQ multiplex PCR. Here the sample spans about 350,000 clones, about 90% being singletons. What was sequenced was PBMCs or T cells enriched from blood (not recorded which). These receptors were obtained from a woman aged 25-40 years who had recovered from COVID-19.

This clone was seen many times. The V and J genes are TRBV10-1 and TRBJ1-6, with D unclear. Looked up from germline, CDR1 is WNHNN and CDR2 is SYGVQD (reference sequence). Deletions cut 4 bases from V and 6 bases from J, with 13 bases between. This CDR3 has 15 residues. The CDR3 spells CASSVYGSINSPLHF. CDR3 bases: TGCGCCAGCAGTGTATACGGGAGCATTAATTCACCCCTCCACTTT.

This clone came up once. The chain joins TRBV4-1 to TRBJ1-5; 9 nucleotides align to TRBD1. Germline CDR1 and CDR2: MGHRA and YSYEKL. The CDR3 runs to 17 residues. Germline trimming cut 1 base from V and 2 bases from J; bases unmatched to any gene: 6. CDR3 sequence: CASSQVYRDRGNQPQHF. The CDR3 DNA sequence: TGCGCCAGCAGCCAAGTCTACCGGGACAGGGGCAATCAGCCCCAGCATTTT.

This chain uses TRBV2 with TRBJ1-5, with D possibly being TRBD1 (5 bases). The V gene lost 6 bases and the J gene lost 7 bases, with 13 bases spanning the gap. CDR3 length: 13 residues. CDR1 and CDR2 from the germline V gene are SNHLY and FYNNEI. CDR3 residues: CASRIQEDQPQHF. The CDR3 DNA is TGTGCCAGCAGGATACAGGAAGACCAGCCCCAGCATTTT.

The chain uses TRBV7-7 and TRBJ2-1, with TRBD1 matching 10 bases. Germline trimming cut 5 bases from V and 7 bases from J; bases unmatched to any gene: 8. The CDR3 is 15 residues long. Looked up from germline, CDR1 is SSHAT and CDR2 is FNYEAQ (reference sequence). The CDR3 region has the DNA TGTGCCAGCAGCCCCGGGACAGGGGCAGGGAATGAGCAGTTCTTC. Encoded protein: CASSPGTGAGNEQFF.

This sequence joins TRBV11-3 and TRBJ2-2; D is uncertain. Germline CDR1 reads SGHNT; CDR2 reads YENEEA. Between the trimmed V and J ends, which lost 1 base and 0 bases, there was a span of 3 bases. The CDR3 contains 14 residues. Here the CDR3 DNA reads TGTGCCAGCAGCTTAGCAGCGAACACCGGGGAGCTGTTTTTT. It specifies CASSLAANTGELFF.

The V call is TRBV6-5, the J call TRBJ1-4; D gene uncertain. The CDR3 has 14 amino acids. CDR1 MNHEY and CDR2 SVGAGI come from the germline V gene. V was cut by 7 bases and J by 2 bases, with 11 bases left in between. CDR3 in DNA: TGTGCCAGCATTCCGGGATTGACTAATGAAAAACTGTTTTTT. Translated, it gives CASIPGLTNEKLFF.

CDR3 sequence reads: CASSEHWTGASYEQYF. Written as DNA, the CDR3 is TGTGCCAGCAGTGAACACTGGACAGGGGCATCCTACGAGCAGTACTTC. V usage is TRBV2 and J usage is TRBJ2-7; 9 positions agree with TRBD1. The junction had 6 bases not matched to a gene; V was cut back by 2 bases and J by 1 base. There are 16 residues in the CDR3. Germline loops: CDR1 SNHLY, CDR2 FYNNEI.

The chain uses TRBV5-4 and TRBJ2-3; TRBD2 aligns across 16 bases. J was trimmed by 4 bases and V by 3 bases; bases with no gene match: 14. The CDR3 spans 20 residues. Germline CDR1 reads SGHNT; CDR2 reads YYREEE (reference sequence). CDR3 DNA sequence: TGTGCCAGCAGCTCCCCGCCGGGACTAGCGGGGGGGCTACCCTCAGATACGCAGTATTTT. Its translation: CASSSPPGLAGGLPSDTQYF.

The J gene is TRBJ2-3, the V gene TRBV28; 11 positions agree with TRBD1. The germline V gene encodes CDR1 MDHEN and CDR2 SYDVKM. The CDR3 extends over 17 amino acids. J was trimmed by 5 bases and V by 5 bases; bases with no gene match: 12. CDR3 loop: CASSLAPGTGGVDTQYF. The CDR3 region has the DNA TGTGCCAGCAGTCTGGCCCCCGGGACAGGGGGAGTAGATACGCAGTATTTT.

The chain joins TRBV7-2 to TRBJ1-5, with TRBD1 matching 9 bases. The germline CDR1 and CDR2 sequences are SGHTA and FQGNSA. There are 15 residues in the CDR3. V was pared by 6 bases and J by 1 base, with 4 bases of the junction left unmatched. The chain's CDR3 is CASRQGALSNQPQHF. CDR3 sequence (DNA): TGTGCCAGCAGACAGGGGGCTTTGAGCAATCAGCCCCAGCATTTT.

The chain carries TRBV7-2 and TRBJ2-7, with D tentatively TRBD1 (6 bases). This CDR3 is built from 14 residues. The germline V gene has CDR1 SGHTA and CDR2 FQGNSA. V lost 5 bases to trimming and J lost 0 bases, with 11 bases between them. CDR3 loop: CASSPRGSSYEQYF. CDR3 sequence (DNA): TGTGCCAGCAGCCCCAGGGGCAGCTCCTACGAGCAGTACTTC.

The V and J genes are TRBV28 and TRBJ1-1; D unclear. The V end lost 11 bases, the J end lost 0 bases, and 13 bases lay between the germline ends. Per germline, CDR1 MDHEN and CDR2 SYDVKM. CDR3 length: 13 residues. The CDR3, as DNA: TGTGCCGTCTCCCCAGAAATGAACACTGAAGCTTTCTTT. It translates to CAVSPEMNTEAFF.

This chain links TRBV7-2 with TRBJ1-2; D unclear. The germline CDR1 and CDR2 sequences are SGHTA and FQGNSA. The CDR3 sequence is 13 residues long. V was clipped by 1 base and J by 6 bases, with 9 bases between them. CDR3 nucleotides: TGTGCCAGCAGCTTAGGCAACCGCGATGGCTACACCTTC. Translation gives CASSLGNRDGYTF.

This rearrangement joins TRBV7-8 to TRBJ2-3; 7 bases align to TRBD1. The V and J ends lost 2 bases and 4 bases, in that order; junction bases with no gene match: 6. The CDR3 spans 15 residues. The germline CDR1 and CDR2 sequences are SGHVS and FQNEAQ. The CDR3 protein is CASSLQGVEADTQYF. In DNA, the CDR3 is TGTGCCAGCAGCTTACAGGGGGTTGAAGCAGATACGCAGTATTTT.

The table lists this clone with a few counts. V is TRBV7-2 and J is TRBJ2-7; 7 bases line up with TRBD1. Germline V gene data show CDR1 as SGHTA and CDR2 as FQGNSA. The V segment lost 0 bases and the J segment 5 bases; nucleotides outside the gene matches: 7. The CDR3 length is 15 residues. The CDR3 DNA reads as TGTGCCAGCAGCTTAGCCCGGGACAGACCAGACGAGCAGTACTTC. This translates into CASSLARDRPDEQYF.

This clone was seen a single time. The rearrangement joins TRBV11-3 to TRBJ2-5, with 9 bases fitting TRBD2. This CDR3 contains 16 residues. Trimming took 1 base from V and 2 from J; bases not matched to a gene: 5. Germline CDR1 and CDR2: SGHNT and YENEEA. The CDR3 protein is CASSLGGTSSQETQYF. Written as DNA, the CDR3 is TGTGCCAGCAGCTTAGGGGGGACTAGCAGTCAAGAGACCCAGTACTTC.